This note documents a single TCR beta chain sequence. Its antigen is not known. The data originate from a study of T cell responses to AZD1222 COVID-19 vaccine. TCRdb keeps only in-frame clones here, not all; method: immunoSEQ multiplex PCR. The top ten hold roughly 12% of the sample, which has roughly 110,000 clones, more than 75% seen once. Study outcomes and limitations: Only a handful of people who got AZD1222 tested seropositive at baseline. Two AZD1222 doses significantly raised spike-specific TCR breadth and depth over controls. In a largely white British group with more females than males, clonal diversity was possibly underestimated.

This sequence originates from an adult in good health. The material was peripheral blood, obtained on day 0 of AZD1222 vaccination.

Written as DNA, the CDR3 is TGTGCCAGCAGCCGGATCCCAGAAGGGGAAGCTTTCTTT. This sequence encodes CASSRIPEGEAFF. This rearrangement joins TRBV6-5 to TRBJ1-1; no clear D. In germline, CDR1 is MNHEY, CDR2 SVGAGI. The length of the CDR3 is 13 residues. Trimming removed 6 bases from V and 8 bases from J, with 16 bases in between.